This entry lists 27 T cell receptor beta chains sequenced from one sample in a study of shared clonotypes between healthy human individuals. Profiling relied on immunoSEQ multiplex PCR, and the TCRdb table lists in-frame clones only, not all of them. Here the sample spans some 2.4 million clones, roughly 93% being singletons. Sequenced input: naive CD4+ T cells from PBMCs. Subset given: CD45RA+ positively selected. These receptors all stem from a man between 18 and 35 years old in good health. Some clones in this sample may be carry-over from other donors' samples.

The genes are TRBV29-1 and TRBJ2-1; 10 nucleotides align to TRBD2. The germline CDR1 and CDR2 sequences are SQVTM and ANQGSEA. J was trimmed by 9 bases and V by 8 bases; bases with no gene match: 16. The CDR3 has 15 amino acids. For the CDR3, the DNA is TGCAGCTCAGCCTATGCTAGCGGGAGTCCGTCTGAGCAGTTCTTC. It translates to CSSAYASGSPSEQFF.

This clone has only a few counts. The chain couples TRBV27 to TRBJ1-2; 10 bases are shared with TRBD1. The germline V gene has CDR1 MNHEY and CDR2 SMNVEV (reference sequence). This CDR3 region has 17 residues. Trimming took 6 bases from V and 3 from J; bases not matched to a gene: 13. The CDR3: CASSPSRDRGLDYGYTF. The CDR3 DNA reads as TGTGCCAGCAGCCCATCCCGGGACAGGGGTCTAGACTATGGCTACACCTTC.

The V call is TRBV9, the J call TRBJ1-4; TRBD1 might be the D (5 bases). CDR3 length: 16 residues. CDR1 and CDR2 from the germline V gene are SGDLS and YYNGEE. Deletions cut 3 bases from V and 8 bases from J, with 20 bases between. The CDR3 loop is CASSEGLLLSGEKLFF. CDR3 bases: TGTGCCAGCAGCGAGGGACTTCTCCTCTCGGGGGAAAAACTGTTTTTT.

The chain uses TRBV14 and TRBJ2-3; unclear D gene. The CDR3 runs 12 residues. The V end was cut by 5 bases, the J end by 5 bases, with 8 bases between. Germline V gene data show CDR1 as SGHDN and CDR2 as FVKESK. The CDR3, as DNA: TGTGCCAGCAGCGAGAACGGAGATACGCAGTATTTT. This gives the protein CASSENGDTQYF.

The J gene is TRBJ2-1, the V gene TRBV19; D unclear. With 4 bases removed from V and 8 bases from J, the gap between germline ends came to 6 bases. There are 11 residues in the CDR3. Germline V CDR1 and CDR2: LNHDA, SQIVND (reference sequence). The CDR3 here is CASSTYDEQFF. The DNA of the CDR3 is TGTGCCAGTAGTACCTATGATGAGCAGTTCTTC.

This chain joins TRBV28 and TRBJ2-3; D possibly uses TRBD1 or TRBD2 (6 bases each). The CDR3 is 14 amino acids. Per germline, CDR1 MDHEN and CDR2 SYDVKM. Trimming stripped 7 bases from V and 3 bases from J, with 14 bases between. Here the CDR3 DNA reads TGTGCCAGCATTAGGGGGGCTCAAACAGATACGCAGTATTTT. Its translation is CASIRGAQTDTQYF.

A note on this clone: In the same sample, other DNA sequences code for this CDR3. The J gene is TRBJ2-7, the V gene TRBV19, with unresolved D. Per the germline V gene, CDR1 is LNHDA and CDR2 is SQIVND (reference sequence). The CDR3 has 11 amino acids. V was trimmed by 4 bases and J by 3 bases, leaving 4 bases between them. The CDR3 reads CASSNGYEQYF. The CDR3 region has the DNA TGTGCCAGTAGTAACGGCTACGAGCAGTACTTC.

A note on this clone: The sample contains more than one DNA sequence encoding this CDR3. This sequence joins TRBV30 and TRBJ2-5, with unresolved D. This CDR3 has 11 amino acids. Per the germline V gene, CDR1 is GTSNPN and CDR2 is SVGIG (reference sequence). Trimming stripped 0 bases from V and 5 bases from J, with 4 bases between. The CDR3 sequence: CAWSVVETQYF. The CDR3 DNA reads as TGTGCCTGGAGTGTGGTCGAGACCCAGTACTTC.

V gene TRBV29-1 combines with J gene TRBJ1-2; TRBD1 is a possible D gene (5 bases). The germline V gene encodes CDR1 SQVTM and CDR2 ANQGSEA. V dropped 0 bases and J dropped 5 bases, with 10 bases sitting between them. This CDR3 comprises 13 residues. The DNA for the CDR3 is TGCAGCGTTGAAGATCGCGGGGGATATGGCTACACCTTC. Encoded protein: CSVEDRGGYGYTF.

The CDR3 DNA is TGTGCCAGCAGTGAGAGCGGGAGGACCGGCGGGGAGCTGTTTTTT. Translating it yields CASSESGRTGGELFF. J is TRBJ2-2 and V is TRBV2; 9 nucleotides agree with TRBD2. CDR1 SNHLY and CDR2 FYNNEI come from the germline V gene. This CDR3 comprises 15 residues. The J segment lost 7 bases and the V segment lost 3 bases, leaving 6 bases of the junction unmatched. The entire variable domain, with the rest obtained from reference TRBV2 and TRBJ2-2, is as follows: EPEVTQTPSHQVTQMGQEVILRCVPISNHLYFYWYRQILGQKVEFLVSFYNNEISEKSEIFDDQFSVERPDGSNFTLKIRSTKLEDSAMYFCASSESGRTGGELFFGEGSRLTVL.

The rearrangement links TRBV2 to TRBJ2-5; 7 bases fit TRBD1. Germline values: CDR1 SNHLY, CDR2 FYNNEI. The V segment lost 6 bases and the J segment 3 bases; nucleotides outside the gene matches: 4. The CDR3 is made up of 13 amino acids. CDR3 DNA sequence: TGTGCCAGCAGAACAGGGGTTGAAGAGACCCAGTACTTC. Residues: CASRTGVEETQYF.

Comment on this clone: Other DNA sequences in this sample translate to the same CDR3. The rearrangement links TRBV28 to TRBJ1-2; TRBD1 matches at 8 bases. V shed 6 bases and J 5 bases; nucleotides not matched to a gene: 5. This CDR3 has 13 amino acids. Germline CDR1 and CDR2: MDHEN and SYDVKM. The CDR3 sequence: CASSLTGEYGYTF. The CDR3, as DNA: TGTGCCAGCAGCCTGACAGGGGAGTATGGCTACACCTTC.

This chain connects TRBV11-2 to TRBJ1-2; 9 bases align to TRBD1. The V and J ends lost 3 bases and 5 bases, in that order; junction bases with no gene match: 7. This CDR3 comprises 15 residues. Germline-derived CDR1 and CDR2 are SGHAT and FQNNGV. CDR3 amino acids: CASSLGQGIGYGYTF. Here the CDR3 DNA reads TGTGCCAGCAGCTTGGGACAGGGAATTGGTTATGGCTACACCTTC.

In this sample, this clone turned up once. This chain connects TRBV27 to TRBJ2-2, with 11 bases fitting TRBD2. The CDR3 is 17 residues long. The J segment lost 5 bases and the V segment lost 6 bases, leaving 11 bases of the junction unmatched. The germline CDR1 and CDR2 sequences are MNHEY and SMNVEV (reference sequence). The DNA for the CDR3 is TGTGCCAGCAGGGGGCTAGGGCTAGCGGGAGGTACCGGGGAGCTGTTTTTT. Translation: CASRGLGLAGGTGELFF.

V usage is TRBV7-9 and J usage is TRBJ2-5; 7 bases fit TRBD1. Germline values: CDR1 SEHNR, CDR2 FQNEAQ (reference sequence). V dropped 4 bases and J dropped 11; count of bases not matched to a gene: 7. The CDR3 runs 12 residues. CDR3 nucleotides: TGTGCCAGCAGCTCCCGGGACAGTGGGCAGTACTTC. Translating it yields CASSSRDSGQYF.

The rearrangement joins TRBV5-1 to TRBJ2-1; D is tentatively TRBD1 or TRBD2 (5 bases each). The CDR3 is made up of 17 amino acids. Trimming left V 1 base short and J 3 bases short, with 17 bases between. CDR1 SGHRS and CDR2 YFSETQ come from the germline V gene. The CDR3 DNA follows: TGCGCCAGCAGCTTGATGGGGGTAGAGGGATACTACAATGAGCAGTTCTTC. Its protein product is CASSLMGVEGYYNEQFF.

The sample holds one count of this clone. V usage is TRBV2 and J usage is TRBJ2-3; 10 nucleotides align to TRBD1. The CDR3 is 18 residues long. Unmatched junction bases numbered 11, after V lost 5 bases and J lost 0 bases. Per the germline V gene, CDR1 is SNHLY and CDR2 is FYNNEI. The CDR3 spells CASSFRGWGQGSTDTQYF. In DNA form, the CDR3 reads TGTGCCAGCAGTTTCCGAGGGTGGGGACAGGGGAGCACAGATACGCAGTATTTT. The entire variable domain, with the rest obtained from reference TRBV2 and TRBJ2-3, is as follows: EPEVTQTPSHQVTQMGQEVILRCVPISNHLYFYWYRQILGQKVEFLVSFYNNEISEKSEIFDDQFSVERPDGSNFTLKIRSTKLEDSAMYFCASSFRGWGQGSTDTQYFGPGTRLTVL.

A note on this clone: In the same sample, other DNA sequences code for this CDR3. V and J are TRBV19 and TRBJ2-6; D is ambiguous. CDR3 size: 15 residues. The V and J ends lost 4 bases and 1 base respectively, with 8 bases between them. Germline-derived CDR1 and CDR2 are LNHDA and SQIVND (reference sequence). CDR3 coding DNA: TGTGCCAGTAGTACTGGGAATTCTGGGGCCAACGTCCTGACTTTC. It translates to CASSTGNSGANVLTF.

The chain links TRBV6-5 to TRBJ1-2; possibly TRBD1 for D (6 bases). The ends were cut back, 4 bases at V and 7 bases at J, with 7 bases in the middle. There are 11 residues in the CDR3. Germline CDR1 reads MNHEY; CDR2 reads SVGAGI. CDR3: CASSSGVGYTF. The CDR3 DNA is TGTGCCAGCAGTTCAGGGGTTGGCTACACCTTC.

As DNA, the CDR3 is TGTGCCAGCAAGGAAGCGGGAGGTTGGGTCAATGAGCAGTTCTTC. Translating gives CASKEAGGWVNEQFF. The V and J genes are TRBV6-1 and TRBJ2-1; 9 bases are shared with TRBD2. The junction had 10 bases not matched to a gene; V was cut back by 7 bases and J by 6 bases. The germline V gene encodes CDR1 MNHNS and CDR2 SASEGT. The CDR3 length is 15 residues.

The rearrangement joins TRBV28 to TRBJ1-2; 12 bases fit TRBD1. The germline CDR1 and CDR2 sequences are MDHEN and SYDVKM. This CDR3 has 18 amino acids. V was pared by 4 bases and J by 5 bases, with 14 bases of the junction left unmatched. In nucleotides, the CDR3 is TGTGCCAGCAGTTCCGCCGGGACAGGGGGCAAAGGGGGGTATGGCTACACCTTC. As protein: CASSSAGTGGKGGYGYTF.

This clone was found once. This rearrangement joins TRBV28 to TRBJ2-1; D remains unclear. The V end lost 11 bases, the J end lost 3 bases, and 20 bases lay between the germline ends. The CDR3 is made up of 15 amino acids. CDR1 MDHEN and CDR2 SYDVKM come from the germline V gene. CDR3 bases: TGTGCCGTGCCCCTAATGGGCAGGAGCTACAATGAGCAGTTCTTC. It codes for CAVPLMGRSYNEQFF.

The chain is built from TRBV7-3 and TRBJ2-1, with TRBD2 matching 8 bases. CDR1 SGHTA and CDR2 FQGTGA come from the germline V gene. The V segment lost 3 bases and the J segment 9 bases; nucleotides outside the gene matches: 13. The CDR3 is made up of 16 amino acids. The CDR3 sequence: CASSLSPSGSGSEQFF. Written as DNA, the CDR3 is TGTGCCAGCAGCTTGAGCCCCAGCGGGAGTGGGAGTGAGCAGTTCTTC.

J is TRBJ2-3 and V is TRBV7-3, with TRBD1 matching over 7 bases. Germline loops: CDR1 SGHTA, CDR2 FQGTGA. With 5 bases clipped from V and 5 bases from J, the junction kept 7 bases outside the gene matches. CDR3 size: 14 residues. CDR3 sequence: CASSLTGEKDTQYF. The CDR3 DNA is TGTGCCAGCAGCCTCACAGGGGAGAAAGATACGCAGTATTTT.

This sequence joins TRBV4-2 and TRBJ2-7; TRBD2 aligns across 14 bases. The length of the CDR3 is 21 residues. With V trimmed by 3 bases and J by 5 bases, 21 bases remained unmatched. Looked up from germline, CDR1 is LGHNA and CDR2 is YNFKEQ. This CDR3 is CASSQFPGQGATSGRVNEQYF. CDR3 bases: TGTGCCAGCAGCCAGTTCCCGGGACAGGGGGCGACTAGCGGGAGGGTAAACGAGCAGTACTTC.

This clone was recorded once. The chain links TRBV28 to TRBJ2-3; D might be TRBD2 (6 bases). The CDR3 extends over 15 amino acids. Trimming took 4 bases from V and 1 from J, leaving 12 bases between them. Germline V gene data show CDR1 as MDHEN and CDR2 as SYDVKM. The CDR3 sequence is CASSSIAERTDTQYF. CDR3 DNA: TGTGCCAGCAGTTCCATAGCGGAACGCACAGATACGCAGTATTTT.

The CDR3 DNA reads TGTGCCAGCAGCTTGGGGCCCTCCGGGACAGGGGCCTACGAGCAGTACTTC. Translating it yields CASSLGPSGTGAYEQYF. The genes are TRBV5-4 and TRBJ2-7, with 10 bases fitting TRBD1. The ends lost 0 bases at V and 2 bases at J; junction bases unmatched: 8. The CDR3 covers 17 residues. Looked up from germline, CDR1 is SGHNT and CDR2 is YYREEE (reference sequence).